This T cell receptor (beta chain) is drawn from a study of T cell changes during pregnancy in multiple sclerosis. This clone was counted a single time. CDR3 size: 15 residues. The V end was cut by 6 bases, the J end by 3 bases, with 18 bases between. Germline V CDR1 and CDR2: MDHEN, SYDVKM. The data were produced by immunoSEQ multiplex PCR, yet TCRdb's version contains in-frame clones alone and is incomplete. In the table there are tens of thousands of clones, approximately 95% of which are singletons. This sequence originates from a female donor in good health, enrolled as a control in a pregnancy study. The rearrangement uses TRBV28 and TRBJ2-7; tentatively, D is TRBD1 (5 bases). The sequenced sample was peripheral blood, obtained in the second trimester of pregnancy. The CDR3 loop reads CASSSHRQGGYEQYF. DNA of the CDR3: TGTGCCAGCAGCTCCCACAGGCAGGGTGGCTACGAGCAGTACTTC.